One and the same sample provided the 15 T cell receptor beta chains below, sequenced in a study of T cell repertoires in cytomegalovirus infection. These receptors' targets are unknown. TCRdb re-derived calls from the reads in MiXCR, one entry per CDR3 protein. The sample yields roughly 45,000 distinct CDR3 sequences, about 20% seen once. The sequenced material came from PBMCs, sequenced either directly or after in vitro stimulation (not recorded which). All receptors derive from a human donor in good health (CMV status not recorded). Some clones in this sample may be carry-over from other donors' samples.

This clonotype was counted many times. The J gene is TRBJ1-2, the V gene TRBV6-1; D unclear. The CDR3 is 14 residues long. V shed 1 base and J shed 7 bases, with 13 bases lying between them. The germline V gene has CDR1 MNHNS and CDR2 SASEGT. This chain's CDR3 is CASSEGQAPSGYTF. DNA of the CDR3: TGTGCCAGCAGTGAAGGGCAGGCGCCGAGTGGCTACACCTTC.

This clonotype has only a few counts. This chain uses TRBV20-1 with TRBJ1-5; tentative D call: TRBD1 (5 bases). The CDR3 has 12 amino acids. Germline V gives CDR1 DFQATT, CDR2 SNEGSKA (reference sequence). V was pared by 7 bases and J by 4 bases, with 11 bases between. CDR3 sequence: CSGGRQNQPQHF. As DNA, the CDR3 is TGCAGTGGGGGGAGGCAAAATCAGCCCCAGCATTTT.

The chain joins TRBV6-2 or TRBV6-3 to TRBJ2-6; D call uncertain. The CDR3 totals 12 residues. Trimming removed 6 bases at V and 1 base at J, with 1 base between. Germline values: CDR1 MNHEY, CDR2 SVGEGT. CDR3 amino acids: CASRSGANVLTF. The CDR3 DNA follows: TGTGCCAGCAGATCTGGGGCCAACGTCCTGACTTTC.

This clonotype was found many times. CDR3 residues: CASSFGSQETQYF. CDR3 DNA: TGTGCCAGCAGCTTTGGGAGTCAAGAGACCCAGTACTTC. This chain connects TRBV5-4 to TRBJ2-5; possibly TRBD2 for D (5 bases). Trimming left V 2 bases short and J 2 bases short, with 7 bases between. Germline lookup yields CDR1 SGHNT and CDR2 YYREEE (reference sequence). This CDR3 has 13 residues.

The chain has TRBV5-4 and TRBJ2-1, with unresolved D. The CDR3 length is 13 residues. The V gene lost 4 bases and the J gene lost 4 bases, with 9 bases spanning the gap. Germline CDR1 is SGHNT and CDR2 is YYREEE (reference sequence). CDR3 sequence: CASSLDGYNEQFF. In DNA form, the CDR3 reads TGTGCCAGCAGCCTGGACGGATACAATGAGCAGTTCTTC.

Only a few counts were recorded for this clonotype. V gene TRBV6-2 or TRBV6-3 combines with J gene TRBJ2-1; the D is unclear. V gave up 2 bases and J gave up 15 bases, with 11 bases separating them. The CDR3 is 11 amino acids. CDR1 MNHEY and CDR2 SVGEGT come from the germline V gene. The CDR3 sequence is CASSYMSVAFF. The CDR3 coding sequence is TGTGCCAGCAGTTACATGAGCGTAGCGTTCTTC.

This chain links TRBV15 with TRBJ2-2; 8 bases agree with TRBD1. Per the germline V gene, CDR1 is LNHNV and CDR2 is YYDKDF (reference sequence). The CDR3 totals 13 residues. With 11 bases clipped from V and 6 bases from J, the junction kept 8 bases outside the gene matches. In nucleotides, the CDR3 is TGTGCCTCCCGGACAGGGCGGGCCGGGGAGCTGTTTTTT. Encoded protein: CASRTGRAGELFF.

Ten or more counts support this clonotype. The chain has TRBV7-2 and TRBJ2-3, with D maybe TRBD2 (6 bases). Per the germline V gene, CDR1 is SGHTA and CDR2 is FQGNSA. The CDR3 is 15 amino acids. The germline V and J ends were trimmed by 0 bases and 2 bases, with 9 bases remaining between them. The CDR3 spells CASSLAAGYTDTQYF. DNA of the CDR3: TGTGCCAGCAGCTTAGCGGCGGGATACACAGATACGCAGTATTTT.

In its sample, this clonotype was seen a few times. V is TRBV7-6 and J is TRBJ2-1; D assignment may be TRBD1 or TRBD2 (5 bases each). CDR1 is SGHVS, CDR2 FNYEAQ, per germline. The CDR3 contains 18 residues. Trimming cost V 3 bases and J 6 bases, with 24 bases left between them. CDR3 amino acids: CASSFGKVYRDALNEQFF. DNA of the CDR3: TGTGCCAGCAGCTTCGGTAAGGTGTACCGGGACGCACTCAATGAGCAGTTCTTC.

This chain connects TRBV4-1 to TRBJ1-1; 7 nucleotides agree with TRBD1. This CDR3 contains 14 residues. In germline, CDR1 is MGHRA, CDR2 YSYEKL. With V trimmed by 4 bases and J by 3 bases, 5 bases remained unmatched. CDR3 loop: CASSPRQGDTEAFF. CDR3 coding DNA: TGCGCCAGCAGCCCCCGACAGGGAGACACTGAAGCTTTCTTT.

Ten or more counts support this clonotype. The chain is built from TRBV7-6 and TRBJ1-3, with no clear D. CDR1 SGHVS and CDR2 FNYEAQ come from the germline V gene. V was clipped by 7 bases and J by 2 bases, with 6 bases between them. The CDR3 has 12 amino acids. The chain's CDR3 is CASNSPGNTIYF. In DNA, the CDR3 is TGTGCCAGCAACTCGCCTGGAAACACCATATATTTT.

At least ten counts were recorded for this clonotype. The chain recombines TRBV7-2 with TRBJ2-1; no definite D call. V was cut by 5 bases and J by 2 bases, with 10 bases left in between. This CDR3 spans 14 amino acids. Germline CDR1 is SGHTA and CDR2 is FQGNSA. The CDR3 loop is CASSLSGTYNEQFF. The DNA for the CDR3 is TGTGCCAGCAGCCTCAGTGGCACCTACAATGAGCAGTTCTTC.

This clonotype showed up many times. The chain uses TRBV7-6 and TRBJ2-2; a possible D gene is TRBD2 (5 bases). Trimming cost V 4 bases and J 3 bases, with 15 bases left between them. The CDR3 has 16 residues. In germline, CDR1 is SGHVS, CDR2 FNYEAQ. The CDR3 nucleotides are TGTGCCAGCAGCTCACCAGACGGACTGGACACCGGGGAGCTGTTTTTT. Its protein product is CASSSPDGLDTGELFF.

A few counts support this clonotype. This chain uses TRBV15 with TRBJ1-1; D remains ambiguous. Per germline, CDR1 LNHNV and CDR2 YYDKDF (reference sequence). The V gene lost 1 base and the J gene lost 3 bases, with 9 bases spanning the gap. There are 14 residues in the CDR3. Here the CDR3 reads CATSRVGEDTEAFF. The DNA for the CDR3 is TGTGCCACCAGCAGAGTCGGGGAAGACACTGAAGCTTTCTTT.

About this clonotype itself: One end of the junction varies from germline; a read error may be responsible. The rearrangement uses TRBV10-3 and TRBJ2-4; the D gene is possibly TRBD1 (6 bases). The CDR3 totals 17 residues. Germline CDR1 and CDR2: ENHRY and SYGVKD. CDR3 in amino acids: CVISNLPGTPNKNIQYF. CDR3 DNA: TGTGTCATCAGCAACCTCCCAGGGACACCTAATAAAAACATTCAGTACTTC.